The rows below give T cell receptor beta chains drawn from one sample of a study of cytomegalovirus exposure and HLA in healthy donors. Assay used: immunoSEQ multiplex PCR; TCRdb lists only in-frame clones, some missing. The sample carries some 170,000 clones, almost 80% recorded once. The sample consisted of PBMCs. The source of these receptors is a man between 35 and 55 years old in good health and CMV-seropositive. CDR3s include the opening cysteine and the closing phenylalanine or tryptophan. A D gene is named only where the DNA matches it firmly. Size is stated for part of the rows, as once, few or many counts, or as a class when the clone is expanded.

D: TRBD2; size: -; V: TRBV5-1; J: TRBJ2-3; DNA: TGCGCCAGCAGCGATCCCGGGAGGGCAGATACGCAGTATTTT; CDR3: CASSDPGRADTQYF
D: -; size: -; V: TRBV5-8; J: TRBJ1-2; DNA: TGTGCCAGCAGGCCCCGGGGGGCGGGCGGCTACACCTTC; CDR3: CASRPRGAGGYTF
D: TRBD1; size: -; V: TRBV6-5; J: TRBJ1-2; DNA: TGTGCCAGCAGCCCTGACAGGGCCAGACGCTACACCTTC; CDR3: CASSPDRARRYTF
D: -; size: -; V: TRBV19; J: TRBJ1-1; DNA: TGTGCCAGTAGCTTAGGACTAACTGAAGCTTTCTTT; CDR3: CASSLGLTEAFF
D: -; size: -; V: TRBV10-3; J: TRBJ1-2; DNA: TGTGCCATCACTCAAGGGGACACCGCTAACTATGGCTACACCTTC; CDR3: CAITQGDTANYGYTF
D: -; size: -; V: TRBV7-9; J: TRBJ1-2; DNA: TGTGCCAGCAGCCGAGAACAGGCTAACTATGGCTACACCTTC; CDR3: CASSREQANYGYTF
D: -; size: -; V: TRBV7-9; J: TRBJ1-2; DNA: TGTGCCAGCAGCTTAGGGCAGGGGCAAACCTATGGCTACACCTTC; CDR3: CASSLGQGQTYGYTF
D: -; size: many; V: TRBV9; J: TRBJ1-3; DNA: TGTGCCAGCAGCCCCCTACGACTCAGCTCTGGAAACACCATATATTTT; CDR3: CASSPLRLSSGNTIYF
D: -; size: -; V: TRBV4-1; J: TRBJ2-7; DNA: TGCGCCAGCAGCCAGGGCCAACAGGGCTACGAGCAGTACTTC; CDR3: CASSQGQQGYEQYF
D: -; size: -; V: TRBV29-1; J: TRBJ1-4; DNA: TGCAGCGGGGGGGATGAAAAACTGTTTTTT; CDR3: CSGGDEKLFF
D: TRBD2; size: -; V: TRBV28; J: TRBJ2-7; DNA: TGTGCCAGCAGTTCCAGTAGCGGGTACGAGCAGTACTTC; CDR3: CASSSSSGYEQYF
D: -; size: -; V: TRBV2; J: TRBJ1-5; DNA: TGTGCCAGCAGACAAGGGACTGCCCAGGAGCCCCAGCATTTT; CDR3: CASRQGTAQEPQHF
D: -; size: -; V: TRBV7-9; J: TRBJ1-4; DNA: TGTGCCAGCAGCACTCAAAACAGGGCTAATGAAAAACTGTTTTTT; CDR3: CASSTQNRANEKLFF
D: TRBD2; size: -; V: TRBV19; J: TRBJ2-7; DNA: TGTGCCAGTAGTTTACTAGCGGGAGATTACTACGAGCAGTACTTC; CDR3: CASSLLAGDYYEQYF
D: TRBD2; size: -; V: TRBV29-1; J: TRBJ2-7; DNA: TGCAGCGTTTATAGCGGGAGAGGGTCCTACGAGCAGTACTTC; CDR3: CSVYSGRGSYEQYF
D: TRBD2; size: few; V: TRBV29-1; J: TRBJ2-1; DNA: TGCAGCTCCGGGGGGCTAGCGGGAGCAGGGTACAATGAGCAGTTCTTC; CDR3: CSSGGLAGAGYNEQFF
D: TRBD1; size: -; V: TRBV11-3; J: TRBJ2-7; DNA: TGTGCCAGCAGACAGACGGGACAGCTAGCCTACGAGCAGTACTTC; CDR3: CASRQTGQLAYEQYF
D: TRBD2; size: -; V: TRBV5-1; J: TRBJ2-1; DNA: TGCGCCAGCAGCTTAGTGTCTAGCGGGGTCAATGAGCAGTTCTTC; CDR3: CASSLVSSGVNEQFF
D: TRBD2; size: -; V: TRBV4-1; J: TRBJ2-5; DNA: TGCGCCAGCAGCCAAGAACGCTCAATGGGACTAGCGGGAGGAGAGACCCAGTACTTC; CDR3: CASSQERSMGLAGGETQYF
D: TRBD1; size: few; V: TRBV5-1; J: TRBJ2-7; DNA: TGCGCCAGCAGCTTGCAGGGACAGGGTAACCACGAGCAGTACTTC; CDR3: CASSLQGQGNHEQYF
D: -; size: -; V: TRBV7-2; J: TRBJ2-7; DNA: TGTGCCAGCAGCCCTTTCGGGACTTCCTACGAGCAGTACTTC; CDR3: CASSPFGTSYEQYF
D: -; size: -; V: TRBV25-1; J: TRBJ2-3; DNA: TGTGCCAGCAGGGACCCCGGGACTCTCCCAGATACGCAGTATTTT; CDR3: CASRDPGTLPDTQYF
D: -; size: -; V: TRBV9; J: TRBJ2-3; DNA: TGTGCCAGCAGCGCGTCGGAGGGCCTATCCGATACGCAGTATTTT; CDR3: CASSASEGLSDTQYF
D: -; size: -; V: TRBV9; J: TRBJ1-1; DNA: TGTGCCAGCAGCGATTACCCGGGACGGACTAGGCTCGGCGGTCTGAACACTGAAGCTTTCTTT; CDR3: CASSDYPGRTRLGGLNTEAFF
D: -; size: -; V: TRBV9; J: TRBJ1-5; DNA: TGTGCCAGCAGCGTAGGTCAGGGCTATCAGCCCCAGCATTTT; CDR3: CASSVGQGYQPQHF
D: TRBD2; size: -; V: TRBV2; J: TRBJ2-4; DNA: TGTGCCAGCTGGGGACTAGCGGGAGACCCCTCACCCCTAGCCAAAAACATTCAGTACTTC; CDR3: CASWGLAGDPSPLAKNIQYF
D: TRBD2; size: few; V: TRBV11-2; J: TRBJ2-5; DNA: TGTGCCAGCAGCCGTCGGACTAGCGGGATGGGGGAGACCCAGTACTTC; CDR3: CASSRRTSGMGETQYF
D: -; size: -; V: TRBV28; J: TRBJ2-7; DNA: TGTGCCAGCAAGAGGGGGGGTCTCTACGAGCAGTACTTC; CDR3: CASKRGGLYEQYF
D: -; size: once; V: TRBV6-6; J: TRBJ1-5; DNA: TGTGCCAGCAGCCGACAGACAGATAGCAATCAGCCCCAGCATTTT; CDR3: CASSRQTDSNQPQHF
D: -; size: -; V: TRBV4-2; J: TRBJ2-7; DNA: TGTGCCAGCAGCCAAGATCCGGTACGGGTAGGCCACGAGCAGTACTTC; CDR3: CASSQDPVRVGHEQYF
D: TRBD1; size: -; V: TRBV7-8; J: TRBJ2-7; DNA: TGTGCCAGCAGCCCGGGGACAGTCTCCTACGAGCAGTACTTC; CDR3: CASSPGTVSYEQYF
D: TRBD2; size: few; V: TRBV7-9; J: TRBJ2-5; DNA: TGTGCCAGCAGTCAACTGGCTAGCGGGAACAACCAAGAGACCCAGTACTTC; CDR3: CASSQLASGNNQETQYF
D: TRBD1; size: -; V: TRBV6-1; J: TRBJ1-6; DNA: TGTGCCAGCAGTGGGGACAGGGGTGATTCACCCCTCCACTTT; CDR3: CASSGDRGDSPLHF
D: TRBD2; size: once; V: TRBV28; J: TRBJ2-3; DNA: TGTGCCAGCAGTCAAACTAGCGGGAGGGCAGATACGCAGTATTTT; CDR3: CASSQTSGRADTQYF
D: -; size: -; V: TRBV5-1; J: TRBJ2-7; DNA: TGCGCCAGCAGCTTGGAAGGGAGACTATCCTACGAGCAGTACTTC; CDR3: CASSLEGRLSYEQYF